Described below is a single T cell receptor (beta chain) sequence and its context. Its specificity is unknown. Time point defined: week 5, during vaccination. A 20-mer mutant IDH1 peptide at 300 ug was injected subcutaneously with topical imiquimod. The V gene lost 2 bases and the J gene lost 6 bases, with 19 bases spanning the gap. CDR1 SGHTA and CDR2 FQGNSA come from the germline V gene. The CDR3 extends over 16 amino acids. The entry originates in a study of a mutant IDH1 vaccine in newly diagnosed glioma. The table came from immunoSEQ multiplex PCR; TCRdb's copy has only in-frame clones and leaves some out. The table shows about 58,000 clones, with approximately 79% occurring only once.

The chain recombines TRBV7-2 with TRBJ1-1; maybe TRBD1 (6 bases). This TCR was recovered from a woman in her forties or fifties with glioma. The sequencing here drew on PBMCs, taken from a glioma patient whose treatment included an IDH1 peptide vaccine. CDR3 coding DNA: TGTGCCAGCAGCTTACAGGGGCCAGGAGCAAACGCTGAAGCTTTCTTT. Translating gives CASSLQGPGANAEAFF.